The next 5 T cell receptor beta chains were all read from a single sample in a study of cytomegalovirus exposure and HLA in healthy donors. Libraries were prepared by immunoSEQ multiplex PCR; TCRdb keeps only in-frame clonotypes and omits some of them. The table has fewer than 200,000 clones, about nine tenths seen once. What was sequenced was PBMCs. Receptors originate from a man between 18 and 35 years old in good health and CMV-seropositive.

The chain employs TRBV27 and TRBJ2-7, with TRBD2 as a possible D gene (6 bases). Trimming removed 5 bases from V and 5 bases from J, with 22 bases in between. The CDR3 is 16 residues long. In germline, CDR1 is MNHEY, CDR2 SMNVEV (reference sequence). CDR3 in DNA: TGTGCCAGCAGTCCCTCTGTAGGAGGGTCCCCTAACGAGCAGTACTTC. Translation gives CASSPSVGGSPNEQYF.

The chain combines TRBV7-9 with TRBJ2-3; TRBD2 matches at 8 bases. CDR1 is SEHNR and CDR2 is FQNEAQ in the germline V gene (reference sequence). The J segment lost 0 bases and the V segment lost 8 bases, leaving 4 bases of the junction unmatched. The CDR3 totals 14 residues. The CDR3 region has the DNA TGTGCCAGCCCCCGCGGGGGGAGCACAGATACGCAGTATTTT. It specifies CASPRGGSTDTQYF.

CDR3 amino acids: CAWRLGGPYNEQFF. The CDR3 coding sequence is TGTGCCTGGAGACTAGGGGGCCCCTACAATGAGCAGTTCTTC. V usage is TRBV30 and J usage is TRBJ2-1, with 7 bases matching TRBD1. V lost 3 bases, J lost 2 bases, and 4 bases stayed unmatched. CDR1 is GTSNPN, CDR2 SVGIG, per germline (reference sequence). CDR3 length equals 14 residues.

The V gene is TRBV10-3, the J gene TRBJ2-7, with 9 bases identical to TRBD2. Germline V CDR1 and CDR2: ENHRY, SYGVKD. V was clipped by 7 bases and J by 5 bases; unmatched bases: 6. This CDR3 contains 13 residues. The CDR3 loop is CAIKTSGFHEQYF. CDR3 bases: TGTGCCATCAAAACTAGCGGGTTCCACGAGCAGTACTTC.

The CDR3 spells CASSSNLADTQYF. CDR3 coding DNA: TGTGCCAGCAGCTCCAATCTAGCAGATACGCAGTATTTT. V gene TRBV5-6 combines with J gene TRBJ2-3; D not certain. The CDR3 consists of 13 residues. Germline V lookup: CDR1 SGHDT, CDR2 YYEEEE. V was cut by 3 bases and J by 4 bases, with 9 bases left in between. Variable domain in full (rest from reference TRBV5-6 and TRBJ2-3): DAGVTQSPTHLIKTRGQQVTLRCSPKSGHDTVSWYQQALGQGPQFIFQYYEEEERQRGNFPDRFSGHQFPNYSSELNVNALLLGDSALYLCASSSNLADTQYFGPGTRLTVL.